The clone carrying this T cell receptor (beta chain) has ten or more counts. The sample comes from a study of T cells in Graves' hyperthyroidism and ophthalmopathy. About the study: Once the initial diagnosis was made, peripheral blood was obtained before any treatment.

Researchers amplified the TCR beta CDR3 regions from RNA transcripts. The primer set for the first-round RT-PCR of the TCR CDR3 was HTBI. One entry per CDR3 protein, called by TCRdb with MiXCR from the multiplex PCR reads. In the table there are about 360,000 distinct CDR3 sequences, under 15% of which are singletons. The CDR3 sequence is 14 residues long. V shed 8 bases and J 7 bases; nucleotides not matched to a gene: 10. Germline-derived CDR1 and CDR2 are SNHLY and FYNNEI. Sequencing was done on a sample of blood. The receptor comes from a young woman with Graves' hyperthyroidism. The chain couples TRBV2 to TRBJ2-1; the match to TRBD1 covers 8 bases. CDR3 loop: CASGGQGQGNEQFF. Here the CDR3 DNA reads TGTGCCAGCGGAGGACAGGGTCAGGGAAATGAGCAGTTCTTC.